This T cell receptor beta chain was captured by sequencing in a study of T cell responses to AZD1222 COVID-19 vaccine (dated by TCRdb to the early 2020s). For context, the study as a whole: A total of 233 trial participants underwent TCR sequencing, of whom nearly 210 had received two doses of AZD1222 and roughly 26 had received two doses of the MenACWY control vaccine. Trial participants were enrolled by age into 18-55, 56-69 and 70-plus year subgroups, with about 150, 28 and 57 TCR-sequenced participants respectively. Paper-wide results and their limitations: CD4 TCRs associated with the vaccine covered the entire spike protein, and the dominant responses were in regions 160-218 and 743-854. After two AZD1222 doses, spike-specific TCR breadth and depth were significantly higher than at day 0 and than in MenACWY recipients. Reportedly, almost half of the unique spike-specific TCRs recognized epitopes lying outside the regions that are mutated in the B.1.351 and B.1.1.7 variants. Conclusions about previously exposed vaccinees were limited because only a handful of AZD1222 recipients were SARS-CoV-2 seropositive at baseline. Participants were mostly white British and included more females than males, and it was suggested by the authors that clonal diversity may have been underestimated. No day 14 peak-response samples were available, so repertoires were characterized only after the peak T cell response. In the small 56-69-year group, the increase in depth fell short of significance, most likely because of low power.

From the germline V gene (reference sequence), CDR1 is GTSNPN and CDR2 is SVGIG. V is clipped by 1 base and J by 2 bases, and the sequence between their germline boundaries is 12 bases long. The CDR3 contains 15 residues, cysteine and phenylalanine counted. CDR3 DNA only is kept here, 45 bases in frame from base 1. The CDR3 regions of human TCRbeta chains were subjected to immunosequencing. The original methods were these. Repertoire TCRs were matched against a reference library of SARS-CoV-2-specific TCRs generated with the MIRA antigen-specificity platform. Breadth was defined as the fraction of unique TCRs that were SARS-CoV-2-associated, and depth was defined as the fraction of total T cells that were SARS-CoV-2-associated. Using the MIRA data, each spike-specific TCR was mapped to the spike region that the TCR reacts to and placed in a CD4 or CD8 class. Log10-transformed breadth and depth values were compared by one-way ANOVA with Sidak's multiple comparisons tests. Entries here come from immuneACCESS through TCRdb and include only in-frame sequences with V and J called. Some clones fail to appear in such tables; in the studies checked, an unresolved V gene covers under half of the shortfall, and the cause of the remainder is unknown. V, J and clone size are taken as reported in that table, and D and trimming were inferred from the DNA itself. The sample table records about 120,000 clones; around 87% of these occur just once. The ten most abundant clones make up around 3% of the sample.

Read against the paper, the sample's time point label means: about 28 days (+/-7) after the second vaccine dose. AZD1222 recipients given second doses at about 4 weeks or at about 12 weeks were pooled, since spike-specific TCR depth and breadth were not found to differ between the two schedules. The vaccinee samples were drawn from two UK trials, COV001 and COV002, one of which was a single-blind randomized controlled phase 2/3 trial testing AZD1222 (ChAdOx1 nCoV-19) in healthy adults. For TCRbeta chain sequencing, PBMC samples were collected from trial participants at day 0 and at day 28 after the second dose. For this clone: What antigen it recognizes has not been identified. The sample holds no much larger clone one base away, and base qualities are not on file.

Specimen: peripheral blood, collected 28 days after the second AZD1222 dose. The V gene is TRBV30 and the J gene is TRBJ1-5; the D gene is possibly TRBD1, with 5 bases matching. The receptor comes from an adult who received the AZD1222 COVID-19 vaccine. The CDR3 here reads CAWSGGDAGNQPQHF. The bases are TGTGCCTGGAGTGGAGGGGACGCGGGCAATCAGCCCCAGCATTTT.